The 28 T cell receptor beta chains in this list originate from one sample, sequenced in a study of cytomegalovirus exposure and HLA in healthy donors. PCR amplification relied on 60 Vbeta primers (plus 13 Jbeta primers). This table comes from immunoSEQ multiplex PCR, and its TCRdb copy is limited to in-frame clones, with some not included. The sample has 130,000 or so clones; around 75% are singletons. The sequencing sample was made of PBMCs. These receptors all come from a man in his forties in good health and CMV-seronegative.

CDR3 DNA: TGTGCCAGCAGCCATATCACGGGGGGGTACGAGCAGTACTTC. This encodes CASSHITGGYEQYF. V gene TRBV14 combines with J gene TRBJ2-7, with 8 positions matching TRBD2. The CDR3 has 14 residues. Unmatched junction bases numbered 5, after V lost 3 bases and J lost 4 bases. Germline CDR1 and CDR2: SGHDN and FVKESK.

The chain carries TRBV19 and TRBJ1-5; possible D gene TRBD1, 6 bases. V lost 7 bases to trimming and J lost 3 bases, with 10 bases between them. Germline CDR1 reads LNHDA; CDR2 reads SQIVND (reference sequence). This CDR3 region has 13 residues. The CDR3 sequence: CASNQGHNQPQHF. The DNA of the CDR3 is TGTGCCAGTAACCAGGGGCACAATCAGCCCCAGCATTTT.

This rearrangement joins TRBV5-1 to TRBJ1-1, with D possibly matching TRBD1 (6 bases). V was pared by 2 bases and J by 9 bases, with 14 bases between. The germline gives CDR1 SGHRS, CDR2 YFSETQ. This CDR3 is built from 13 residues. Written as DNA, the CDR3 is TGCGCCAGCAGCTTCGGGGGGGCGCGCAAAGCTTTCTTT. The encoded protein is CASSFGGARKAFF.

The chain recombines TRBV19 with TRBJ1-5, with no clear D. The germline V gene encodes CDR1 LNHDA and CDR2 SQIVND (reference sequence). V lost 1 base, J lost 0 bases, and 7 bases lay in between. This CDR3 region has 15 residues. DNA of the CDR3: TGTGCCAGTAGTATAGGAGGAGATAGCAATCAGCCCCAGCATTTT. Its protein is CASSIGGDSNQPQHF.

This clone was seen just once. This chain links TRBV27 with TRBJ1-4; no firm D call. The germline V gene has CDR1 MNHEY and CDR2 SMNVEV (reference sequence). Trimming shortened V by 3 bases and J by 5 bases, and 16 bases separated the two germline ends. This CDR3 region has 16 residues. The CDR3 DNA follows: TGTGCCAGCAGTTTGTTTCGGTCCTCGGGAAATGAAAAACTGTTTTTT. It yields the protein CASSLFRSSGNEKLFF.

Only a few counts were recorded for this clone. The J gene is TRBJ1-5, the V gene TRBV6-1, with 8 bases identical to TRBD1. The V gene end was trimmed by 6 bases and the J gene end by 6 bases; junction bases not matched to a gene: 7. The CDR3 covers 14 residues. The germline CDR1 and CDR2 sequences are MNHNS and SASEGT. DNA for the CDR3: TGTGCCAGCAGCGGACAGGGAGACAGTCAGCCCCAGCATTTT. It translates to CASSGQGDSQPQHF.

This chain connects TRBV7-9 to TRBJ2-7; D perhaps matches TRBD1 (6 bases). CDR1 and CDR2 (germline): SEHNR, FQNEAQ (reference sequence). V dropped 3 bases and J dropped 3 bases, with 12 bases sitting between them. CDR3 size: 14 residues. CDR3 amino acids: CASSLENRVYEQYF. Here the CDR3 DNA reads TGTGCCAGCAGCTTGGAGAACAGGGTCTACGAGCAGTACTTC.

The chain couples TRBV29-1 to TRBJ1-5; D not resolved. Germline V CDR1 and CDR2: SQVTM, ANQGSEA. Deletions cut 4 bases from V and 0 bases from J, with 7 bases between. The CDR3 is 13 residues long. This chain's CDR3 is CSVVQNSNQPQHF. The CDR3 region has the DNA TGCAGCGTTGTACAGAATAGCAATCAGCCCCAGCATTTT. Using reference TRBV29-1 and TRBJ1-5 for the parts outside the CDR3, the full variable domain is SAVISQKPSRDICQRGTSLTIQCQVDSQVTMMFWYRQQPGQSLTLIATANQGSEATYESGFVIDKFPISRPNLTFSTLTVSNMSPEDSSIYLCSVVQNSNQPQHFGDGTRLSIL.

The rearrangement uses TRBV5-1 and TRBJ1-6; no clear D. The CDR3 runs 12 residues. V was shortened by 5 bases and J by 5 bases, with 5 bases between the two germline ends. Germline CDR1 and CDR2: SGHRS and YFSETQ. This CDR3 reads CASRSNNSPLHF. For the CDR3, the DNA is TGCGCCAGCAGATCCAATAATTCACCCCTCCACTTT.

V is TRBV5-5 and J is TRBJ1-4; tentatively, D is TRBD1 (6 bases). The germline V and J ends were trimmed by 4 bases and 5 bases, with 18 bases remaining between them. CDR3 size: 16 residues. From germline, CDR1 is SGHKS and CDR2 YYEKEE (reference sequence). Here the CDR3 reads CASSRGVAGVNEKLFF. CDR3 in DNA: TGTGCCAGCAGCCGGGGCGTGGCAGGGGTAAATGAAAAACTGTTTTTT.

This clone was counted a few times. This chain joins TRBV4-3 and TRBJ1-6; D remains unclear. Trimming took 0 bases from V and 8 from J, leaving 11 bases between them. The CDR3 runs 15 residues. Germline CDR1 is LGHNA and CDR2 is YSLEER. The CDR3 loop is CASSQDGEVDSPLHF. CDR3 in DNA: TGCGCCAGCAGCCAAGACGGAGAGGTAGATTCACCCCTCCACTTT.

This clone was recorded a few times. The V call is TRBV6-5, the J call TRBJ1-1, with TRBD1 identical over 7 bases. CDR3 size: 15 residues. Germline V lookup: CDR1 MNHEY, CDR2 SVGAGI. Trimming took 4 bases from V and 1 from J; bases not matched to a gene: 6. This chain's CDR3 is CASSLGGAGNTEAFF. The DNA for the CDR3 is TGTGCCAGCAGTTTAGGGGGCGCAGGGAACACTGAAGCTTTCTTT.

The rearrangement uses TRBV18 and TRBJ2-7, with 8 bases identical to TRBD2. The CDR3 totals 14 residues. The germline V gene encodes CDR1 KGHSH and CDR2 LQKENI. Trimming removed 3 bases from V and 3 bases from J; junction bases left unmatched: 4. The DNA of the CDR3 is TGTGCCAGCTCACCCGGGACTAGTGACTACGAGCAGTACTTC. It translates to CASSPGTSDYEQYF. Full variable domain (missing parts from reference TRBV18 and TRBJ2-7): NAGVMQNPRHLVRRRGQEARLRCSPMKGHSHVYWYRQLPEEGLKFMVYLQKENIIDESGMPKERFSAEFPKEGPSILRIQQVVRGDSAAYFCASSPGTSDYEQYFGPGTRLTVT.

The chain carries TRBV7-2 and TRBJ2-2; TRBD2 matches at 14 bases. With 5 bases clipped from V and 7 bases from J, the junction kept 3 bases outside the gene matches. The CDR3 has 15 amino acids. Germline lookup yields CDR1 SGHTA and CDR2 FQGNSA. This CDR3 reads CASSRLAGGVGELFF. For the CDR3, the DNA is TGTGCCAGCAGCCGACTAGCGGGGGGGGTCGGGGAGCTGTTTTTT.

This clone was seen a few times. V is TRBV6-5 and J is TRBJ2-3; D unresolved. The germline gives CDR1 MNHEY, CDR2 SVGAGI. Trimming took 2 bases from V and 10 from J, leaving 10 bases between them. The CDR3 spans 12 residues. In DNA, the CDR3 is TGTGCCAGCAGTTACGGCTCAGAAGCGCAGTATTTT. Encoded protein: CASSYGSEAQYF.

The rearrangement links TRBV6-1 to TRBJ2-3; no clear D gene. The CDR3 has 16 residues. CDR1 MNHNS and CDR2 SASEGT come from the germline V gene. V lost 1 base and J lost 0, with 11 bases in between. The chain's CDR3 is CASSEVGPHSTDTQYF. In DNA, the CDR3 is TGTGCCAGCAGTGAAGTTGGGCCTCATAGCACAGATACGCAGTATTTT.

This clone appeared once. The V and J genes are TRBV29-1 and TRBJ2-1; the match to TRBD2 covers 9 bases. Germline assignment: CDR1 SQVTM and CDR2 ANQGSEA. The V segment lost 7 bases and the J segment 5 bases; nucleotides outside the gene matches: 6. CDR3 size: 13 residues. The CDR3 DNA reads as TGCAGCGCCGAGGGCGGGGGGGACAATGAGCAGTTCTTC. Amino acid sequence: CSAEGGGDNEQFF.

This clone was counted a few times. The chain carries TRBV30 and TRBJ1-5; unclear D gene. Between the trimmed V and J ends, which lost 3 bases and 6 bases, there was a span of 18 bases. Looked up from germline, CDR1 is GTSNPN and CDR2 is SVGIG (reference sequence). The CDR3 runs to 15 residues. The CDR3 loop is CAWSTGSAAAQPQHF. The CDR3 nucleotides read TGTGCCTGGAGCACGGGGAGTGCGGCGGCTCAGCCCCAGCATTTT. Drawing the rest from reference TRBV30 and TRBJ1-5, the complete variable domain is SQTIHQWPATLVQPVGSPLSLECTVEGTSNPNLYWYRQAAGRGLQLLFYSVGIGQISSEVPQNLSASRPQDRQFILSSKKLLLSDSGFYLCAWSTGSAAAQPQHFGDGTRLSIL.

J is TRBJ2-7 and V is TRBV7-3; 9 nucleotides align to TRBD1. After removal of 5 bases from V and 7 bases from J, the junction contained 6 bases not matched to a gene. Looked up from germline, CDR1 is SGHTA and CDR2 is FQGTGA. The CDR3 loop spans 13 amino acids. This CDR3 reads CASSLGQGREQYF. CDR3 coding DNA: TGTGCCAGCAGCCTTGGACAGGGGAGGGAGCAGTACTTC.

This clone was counted a few times. The CDR3: CASSLRTGIMNTEAFF. In DNA, the CDR3 is TGCGCCAGCAGCCTCAGAACGGGAATCATGAACACTGAAGCTTTCTTT. The rearrangement links TRBV4-1 to TRBJ1-1; D gene ambiguous. The CDR3 consists of 16 residues. Germline assignment: CDR1 MGHRA and CDR2 YSYEKL. The germline V and J ends were trimmed by 4 bases and 0 bases, with 15 bases remaining between them.

The chain's CDR3 is CATSRAQGTETQYF. The CDR3 bases are TGTGCCACCAGCAGAGCCCAGGGTACTGAGACCCAGTACTTC. This chain connects TRBV15 to TRBJ2-5; D is perhaps TRBD1 (5 bases). The V and J ends lost 1 base and 5 bases respectively, with 11 bases between them. Germline CDR1 and CDR2: LNHNV and YYDKDF (reference sequence). The CDR3 is 14 amino acids.

Note on this clone: Mismatch with germline at one junction end may stem from a read error. The rearrangement links TRBV11-2 to TRBJ1-1, with 12 bases aligning to TRBD1. The CDR3 is made up of 13 amino acids. In germline, CDR1 is SGHAT, CDR2 FQNNGV. The CDR3 spells CASSLMGLGQGAF. The CDR3 nucleotides are TGTGCCAGCAGCTTAATGGGATTGGGACAGGGGGCGTTT.

Here the CDR3 reads CATSPGTETGYEQYF. Written as DNA, the CDR3 is TGTGCCACCAGCCCCGGTACCGAGACGGGCTACGAGCAGTACTTC. J is TRBJ2-7 and V is TRBV15; D unresolved. The V end lost 5 bases, the J end lost 3 bases, and 17 bases lay between the germline ends. CDR1 LNHNV and CDR2 YYDKDF come from the germline V gene (reference sequence). The CDR3 length is 15 residues.

V usage is TRBV6-5 and J usage is TRBJ2-5, with TRBD1 as a possible D gene (6 bases). The CDR3 is made up of 16 amino acids. The V end lost 4 bases, the J end lost 5 bases, and 20 bases lay between the germline ends. Germline CDR1 MNHEY, CDR2 SVGAGI. The CDR3 loop reads CASSSGTLGALETQYF. The CDR3 DNA reads TGTGCCAGCAGTTCCGGGACCCTGGGGGCCCTGGAGACCCAGTACTTC.

This clone was detected only a few times. V and J are TRBV19 and TRBJ2-7, with D possibly being TRBD2 (5 bases). V lost 6 bases to trimming and J lost 3 bases, with 15 bases between them. The CDR3 has 14 residues. Looked up from germline, CDR1 is LNHDA and CDR2 is SQIVND (reference sequence). CDR3 sequence (DNA): TGTGCCAGTAGGGACCCGGGGTCAATCTACGAGCAGTACTTC. This encodes CASRDPGSIYEQYF.

The chain couples TRBV19 to TRBJ1-4; 7 bases line up with TRBD1. V was clipped by 6 bases and J by 3 bases; unmatched bases: 4. This CDR3 has 14 amino acids. Germline V gene data show CDR1 as LNHDA and CDR2 as SQIVND (reference sequence). The CDR3 nucleotides read TGTGCCAGTAGCCGGACAGGACCTAATGAAAAACTGTTTTTT. It encodes CASSRTGPNEKLFF.

The chain combines TRBV5-1 with TRBJ2-3; 9 positions match TRBD1. The ends lost 2 bases at V and 0 bases at J; junction bases unmatched: 10. Germline CDR1 reads SGHRS; CDR2 reads YFSETQ. The CDR3 is 18 amino acids. CDR3 nucleotides: TGCGCCAGCAGCTTCACCGGGACAGGGTTTCCAAGCACAGATACGCAGTATTTT. Encoded protein: CASSFTGTGFPSTDTQYF.

As to this clone: The same CDR3 is also encoded by other DNA sequences in this sample. The J gene is TRBJ2-7, the V gene TRBV27, with D tentatively TRBD2 (5 bases). Deletions cut 0 bases from V and 3 bases from J, with 6 bases between. This CDR3 is built from 13 residues. Germline CDR1 and CDR2: MNHEY and SMNVEV (reference sequence). The CDR3 DNA follows: TGTGCCAGCAGTTTATCGGGGAGCTACGAGCAGTACTTC. This encodes CASSLSGSYEQYF.